These 25 T cell receptor beta chains came from one sample sequenced in a study of T cell responses to AZD1222 COVID-19 vaccine (dated by TCRdb to the early 2020s). Taken with the paper, the label for time point translates to: baseline before first vaccination. Library creation used the immunoSEQ multiplex PCR assay. In TCRdb, the immuneACCESS table is reduced to in-frame sequences with V and J assigned. These tables do not hold every clone; where another copy was compared, an unresolved V gene accounts for under half, and the others remain unexplained. The sample records 90,000 to 120,000 clones, about 93% of which are singletons. Approximately 22% of the sample comes from the top ten. The sequencing here drew on peripheral blood, taken on day 0 of AZD1222 vaccination. These receptors were obtained from an adult in good health.

The chain recombines TRBV9 with TRBJ2-1; 10 bases align to TRBD2. The CDR3 spans 16 residues. CDR1 and CDR2 from the germline V gene are SGDLS and YYNGEE. Unmatched junction bases numbered 3, after V lost 0 bases and J lost 3 bases. The chain's CDR3 is CASSVDTSGVYNEQFF. As DNA, the CDR3 is TGTGCCAGCAGCGTAGATACTAGCGGGGTCTACAATGAGCAGTTCTTC.

This clone was seen just once. The chain combines TRBV5-4 with TRBJ1-1, with TRBD1 as a possible D gene (6 bases). In germline, CDR1 is SGHNT, CDR2 YYREEE (reference sequence). The CDR3 is made up of 19 amino acids. Trimming took 3 bases from V and 0 from J, leaving 24 bases between them. CDR3 nucleotide sequence: TGTGCCAGCAGCTCCGACCCCGACAACAGGGTACGGGTGAACACTGAAGCTTTCTTT. Translated, it gives CASSSDPDNRVRVNTEAFF. Complete variable domain (other parts from reference TRBV5-4 and TRBJ1-1): ETGVTQSPTHLIKTRGQQVTLRCSSQSGHNTVSWYQQALGQGPQFIFQYYREEENGRGNFPPRFSGLQFPNYSSELNVNALELDDSALYLCASSSDPDNRVRVNTEAFFGQGTRLTVV.

The genes are TRBV29-1 and TRBJ1-1; D is ambiguous. Between the trimmed V and J ends, which lost 4 bases and 3 bases, there was a span of 12 bases. Germline V gives CDR1 SQVTM, CDR2 ANQGSEA. The CDR3 length is 13 residues. The CDR3 nucleotides read TGCAGCGTTGGTTCGTCAGCTGACACTGAAGCTTTCTTT. This gives the protein CSVGSSADTEAFF.

The rearrangement links TRBV7-2 to TRBJ2-3, with D perhaps matching TRBD1 or TRBD2 (5 bases each). This CDR3 is built from 16 residues. V shed 5 bases and J shed 2 bases, with 17 bases lying between them. Germline lookup yields CDR1 SGHTA and CDR2 FQGNSA. The CDR3 sequence: CASSPRPGATTDTQYF. For the CDR3, the DNA is TGTGCCAGCAGCCCCAGGCCCGGGGCGACCACAGATACGCAGTATTTT.

This chain connects TRBV7-5 to TRBJ2-1; the table calls TRBD2, which could not be checked here. TRBV7-5 is shown as a pseudogene. The CDR3 has 11 residues. The CDR3 sequence is CARNSCNEQFF. CDR3 in DNA: TGTGCCAGAAATTCGTGCAATGAGCAGTTCTTC.

In nucleotides, the CDR3 is TGTGCCAGCAGCTTTTTAGGAGATACGCAGTATTTT. Its translation: CASSFLGDTQYF. The chain recombines TRBV5-5 with TRBJ2-3; no clear D. V shed 2 bases and J shed 5 bases, with 6 bases lying between them. The germline CDR1 and CDR2 sequences are SGHKS and YYEKEE (reference sequence). This CDR3 comprises 12 residues.

The chain is built from TRBV6-5 and TRBJ1-5; TRBD1 is a possible D gene (5 bases). Germline CDR1 and CDR2: MNHEY and SVGAGI. Trimming took off 6 bases at V and 3 bases at J, with 9 bases between the two ends. The CDR3 is 13 residues long. The CDR3 is CASSGQINQPQHF. The DNA for the CDR3 is TGTGCCAGCAGCGGACAAATCAATCAGCCCCAGCATTTT.

The J gene is TRBJ2-3, the V gene TRBV6-2 or TRBV6-3, with 7 bases that match TRBD2. The CDR3 is 14 amino acids. Germline trimming cut 5 bases from V and 11 bases from J; bases unmatched to any gene: 13. Germline CDR1 MNHEY, CDR2 SVGEGT. The CDR3 loop is CASSIRLALVEQYF. As DNA, the CDR3 is TGTGCCAGCAGTATAAGACTAGCCTTGGTTGAGCAGTATTTT.

The rearrangement joins TRBV6-2 or TRBV6-3 to TRBJ2-6; D is possibly TRBD1 (6 bases). CDR1 is MNHEY and CDR2 is SVGEGT in the germline V gene. The V gene lost 2 bases and the J gene lost 0 bases, with 11 bases spanning the gap. The CDR3 contains 17 residues. DNA for the CDR3: TGTGCCAGCAGTTACCCGACAGGAGTCTCTGGGGCCAACGTCCTGACTTTC. Its protein product is CASSYPTGVSGANVLTF.

V usage is TRBV19 and J usage is TRBJ2-1, with D perhaps TRBD2 (5 bases). The germline gives CDR1 LNHDA, CDR2 SQIVND (reference sequence). This CDR3 is 12 amino acids long. V shed 5 bases and J shed 4 bases, with 6 bases lying between them. The CDR3 DNA sequence: TGTGCCAGTAGTCGGGATTACAATGAGCAGTTCTTC. Protein: CASSRDYNEQFF.

V gene TRBV5-8 combines with J gene TRBJ1-2; D perhaps matches TRBD1 (6 bases). This CDR3 spans 12 amino acids. The V end was cut by 6 bases, the J end by 8 bases, with 14 bases between. Per germline, CDR1 SGHTS and CDR2 YDEGEE. The CDR3 nucleotides read TGTGCCAGCATGCGACAGGTCTCGGGCTACACCTTC. Amino acid sequence: CASMRQVSGYTF.

This sequence joins TRBV6-5 and TRBJ2-2, with 12 bases that match TRBD2. There are 13 residues in the CDR3. Germline V gene lookup returns CDR1 MNHEY and CDR2 SVGAGI. Here the CDR3 DNA reads TGTGGGTCTAGCGGGGGGGCCTCCGGGGAGCTGTTTTTT. It translates to CGSSGGASGELFF.

This sequence joins TRBV19 and TRBJ1-6; D possibly corresponds to TRBD1 (5 bases). Germline V gene sequence: CDR1 LNHDA, CDR2 SQIVND (reference sequence). V gave up 10 bases and J gave up 14 bases, with 21 bases separating them. The CDR3 has 13 amino acids. DNA of the CDR3: TGTGCCATCGGCCGAGGTAGGTGGGGGGCCCTCCACTTT. This translates into CAIGRGRWGALHF.

The rearrangement links TRBV28 to TRBJ1-2, with 7 bases lining up with TRBD1. This CDR3 contains 14 residues. The germline V gene encodes CDR1 MDHEN and CDR2 SYDVKM. The ends lost 5 bases at V and 4 bases at J; junction bases unmatched: 7. The CDR3 DNA reads TGTGCCAGCAGTGTGACAGGGTCTGCCTATGGCTACACCTTC. Translating gives CASSVTGSAYGYTF.

This clone was observed once. The V and J genes are TRBV19 and TRBJ1-3, with 7 bases identical to TRBD1. Germline V lookup: CDR1 LNHDA, CDR2 SQIVND (reference sequence). V was pared by 6 bases and J by 1 base, with 0 bases of the junction left unmatched. This CDR3 is 13 amino acids long. CDR3 residues: CASRDRSGNTIYF. The DNA of the CDR3 is TGTGCCAGTAGGGACAGGTCTGGAAACACCATATATTTT.

The rearrangement joins TRBV7-2 to TRBJ1-3, with D unresolved. Germline CDR1 reads SGHTA; CDR2 reads FQGNSA. The V end lost 5 bases, the J end lost 0 bases, and 11 bases lay between the germline ends. The CDR3 length is 15 residues. The chain's CDR3 is CASSPGPVSGNTIYF. In nucleotides, the CDR3 is TGTGCCAGCAGCCCAGGCCCAGTCTCTGGAAACACCATATATTTT. Together with reference TRBV7-2 and TRBJ1-3, the CDR3 gives the full variable domain: GAGVSQSPSNKVTEKGKDVELRCDPISGHTALYWYRQSLGQGLEFLIYFQGNSAPDKSGLPSDRFSAERTGGSVSTLTIQRTQQEDSAVYLCASSPGPVSGNTIYFGEGSWLTVV.

The J gene is TRBJ1-4, the V gene TRBV6-5, with TRBD1 matching over 7 bases. The CDR3 runs to 14 residues. Germline V gene data show CDR1 as MNHEY and CDR2 as SVGAGI. The J segment lost 7 bases and the V segment lost 5 bases, leaving 7 bases of the junction unmatched. As DNA, the CDR3 is TGTGCCAGCAGTCAGTACCGGGACAGTGAAAAACTGTTTTTT. It specifies CASSQYRDSEKLFF.

This chain uses TRBV7-9 with TRBJ2-4; D remains ambiguous. CDR1 and CDR2 (germline): SEHNR, FQNEAQ (reference sequence). The CDR3 length is 15 residues. Between the trimmed V and J ends, which lost 5 bases and 6 bases, there was a span of 17 bases. CDR3 in DNA: TGTGCCAGCAGCAACTCGGTTAGTTGGGGAAACATTCAGTACTTC. It is translated as CASSNSVSWGNIQYF.

The genes are TRBV5-1 and TRBJ2-6, with 9 bases aligning to TRBD1. The CDR3 length is 15 residues. Germline lookup yields CDR1 SGHRS and CDR2 YFSETQ. The V and J ends lost 3 bases and 6 bases, in that order; junction bases with no gene match: 4. CDR3 bases: TGCGCCAGCAGCTCCCGGACAGGGGAGGCCAACGTCCTGACTTTC. Translated, it gives CASSSRTGEANVLTF.

The J gene is TRBJ2-3, the V gene TRBV4-3; the match to TRBD2 covers 11 bases. The V and J ends lost 0 bases and 9 bases, in that order; junction bases with no gene match: 11. The CDR3 covers 17 residues. Germline loops: CDR1 LGHNA, CDR2 YSLEER. DNA for the CDR3: TGCGCCAGCAGCCAAGATTTGACTAGCGGGGTGGTCCGGACGCAGTATTTT. Residues: CASSQDLTSGVVRTQYF.

This chain joins TRBV4-2 and TRBJ2-3; D unresolved. In germline, CDR1 is LGHNA, CDR2 YNFKEQ. V lost 3 bases to trimming and J lost 2 bases, with 9 bases between them. The CDR3 is 14 residues long. CDR3 sequence reads: CASSHQEFTDTQYF. The DNA of the CDR3 is TGTGCCAGCAGCCACCAGGAATTCACAGATACGCAGTATTTT.

V and J are TRBV25-1 and TRBJ1-2, with 8 bases aligning to TRBD1. The CDR3 extends over 15 amino acids. Germline V gene data show CDR1 as MGHDK and CDR2 as SYGVNS. Unmatched junction bases numbered 8, after V lost 5 bases and J lost 3 bases. The CDR3 DNA reads as TGTGCCAGCAGTCCCGGGACAGGCCCACACTATGGCTACACCTTC. It specifies CASSPGTGPHYGYTF.

This chain connects TRBV20-1 to TRBJ1-3, with a weak D call TRBD1 (5 bases). CDR3 length: 14 residues. Trimming stripped 3 bases from V and 2 bases from J, with 11 bases between. In germline, CDR1 is DFQATT, CDR2 SNEGSKA (reference sequence). This CDR3 reads CSASRGTAGNTIYF. The CDR3 coding sequence is TGCAGTGCTAGTAGAGGGACGGCTGGAAACACCATATATTTT.

The chain is built from TRBV19 and TRBJ2-1; 10 bases align to TRBD2. The CDR3 consists of 14 residues. CDR1 and CDR2 from the germline V gene are LNHDA and SQIVND (reference sequence). With 6 bases clipped from V and 6 bases from J, the junction kept 5 bases outside the gene matches. The CDR3 loop is CASRAGGLSNEQFF. In DNA, the CDR3 is TGTGCCAGTAGAGCGGGGGGGCTATCCAATGAGCAGTTCTTC. The whole variable domain, remainder taken from reference TRBV19 and TRBJ2-1, is DGGITQSPKYLFRKEGQNVTLSCEQNLNHDAMYWYRQDPGQGLRLIYYSQIVNDFQKGDIAEGYSVSREKKESFPLTVTSAQKNPTAFYLCASRAGGLSNEQFFGPGTRLTVL.

The rearrangement uses TRBV29-1 and TRBJ2-3; tentative D call: TRBD1 (6 bases). CDR3 length: 13 residues. Trimming pared 5 bases from V and 2 bases from J, leaving 11 bases between. Germline V gene lookup returns CDR1 SQVTM and CDR2 ANQGSEA. CDR3 nucleotides: TGCAGCGTTAGTAGGGACAACACAGATACGCAGTATTTT. This sequence encodes CSVSRDNTDTQYF.